Shown below are 14 T cell receptor beta chains from a single sample sequenced in a study of T cell repertoires in cytomegalovirus infection. Using its own MiXCR run on the reads, TCRdb lists one record per CDR3 protein. Among around 170,000 distinct CDR3 sequences listed, approximately 15% were seen once. Sequencing input: PBMCs. These receptors all stem from a human donor in good health (CMV status not recorded). Some clones in this sample may be carry-over from other donors' samples.

This chain joins TRBV2 and TRBJ2-5; 10 positions agree with TRBD2. V shed 0 bases, J shed 6 bases, and the junction held 10 bases outside the gene matches. The V gene's germline CDR1 is SNHLY and CDR2 FYNNEI. The CDR3 extends over 17 amino acids. CDR3 nucleotides: TGTGCCAGCAGTGAAGCGCTTCTAGCGGGGGATGAAAAGACCCAGTACTTC. Translation gives CASSEALLAGDEKTQYF. Looking up the rest from reference TRBV2 and TRBJ2-5 gives the full variable domain: EPEVTQTPSHQVTQMGQEVILRCVPISNHLYFYWYRQILGQKVEFLVSFYNNEISEKSEIFDDQFSVERPDGSNFTLKIRSTKLEDSAMYFCASSEALLAGDEKTQYFGPGTRLLVL.

A few counts support this clonotype. This chain links TRBV28 with TRBJ1-1; perhaps TRBD1 as D (6 bases). Germline values: CDR1 MDHEN, CDR2 SYDVKM. The CDR3 is 13 residues long. Trimming left V 8 bases short and J 1 base short, with 11 bases between. In DNA, the CDR3 is TGTGCCAGCGGTGGACAGCCGAACACTGAAGCTTTCTTT. This codes for CASGGQPNTEAFF.

This clonotype came up a few times. The chain uses TRBV9 and TRBJ1-1; 7 nucleotides agree with TRBD1. CDR1 is SGDLS, CDR2 YYNGEE, per germline. V lost 1 base to trimming and J lost 1 base; unmatched junction nucleotides: 4. The CDR3 runs 15 residues. DNA for the CDR3: TGTGCCAGCAGCGTACAAACAGGGGCGAACACTGAAGCTTTCTTT. Protein sequence: CASSVQTGANTEAFF.

This clonotype has at least ten counts. The chain joins TRBV7-9 to TRBJ1-1, with 11 bases fitting TRBD1. The junction had 4 bases not matched to a gene; V was cut back by 5 bases and J by 5 bases. Germline loops: CDR1 SEHNR, CDR2 FQNEAQ (reference sequence). The CDR3 is 14 residues long. CDR3 amino acids: CASSVRDRGTEAFF. DNA of the CDR3: TGTGCCAGCAGCGTCCGGGACAGGGGGACTGAAGCTTTCTTT.

CDR3 nucleotides: TGTGCCAGCAGTAAACCCCCTGGGGATGAGCAGTTCTTC. Protein product: CASSKPPGDEQFF. The chain combines TRBV25-1 with TRBJ2-1; D remains ambiguous. The CDR3 contains 13 residues. Deletions cut 5 bases from V and 8 bases from J, with 13 bases between. The germline V gene encodes CDR1 MGHDK and CDR2 SYGVNS.

This clonotype has just a few counts. V usage is TRBV12-3 or TRBV12-4 and J usage is TRBJ2-2; D is unresolved. The V gene lost 3 bases and the J gene lost 7 bases, with 18 bases spanning the gap. The CDR3 is 16 residues long. The CDR3 DNA follows: TGTGCCAGCAGTTTTCGCCTCATGAGGCGAGACGGGGAGCTGTTTTTT. Protein: CASSFRLMRRDGELFF.

This clonotype has just a few counts. The chain combines TRBV28 with TRBJ1-1, with a possible D match to TRBD1 (6 bases). Trimming cost V 1 base and J 8 bases, with 17 bases left between them. This CDR3 is built from 15 residues. Germline V gives CDR1 MDHEN, CDR2 SYDVKM. This CDR3 is CASSLSGVSGSEAFF. In DNA form, the CDR3 reads TGTGCCAGCAGTTTATCAGGGGTTTCTGGATCGGAAGCTTTCTTT.

In this sample, this clonotype turned up a few times. The chain joins TRBV29-1 to TRBJ2-1, with TRBD1 as a possible D gene (5 bases). CDR1 is SQVTM, CDR2 ANQGSEA, per germline. There are 14 residues in the CDR3. Trimming removed 3 bases from V and 4 bases from J, with 13 bases in between. Here the CDR3 DNA reads TGCAGCGTTGACGCAGGGAAAGTTTACAATGAGCAGTTCTTC. It codes for CSVDAGKVYNEQFF.

At least ten counts were recorded for this clonotype. This chain uses TRBV7-3 with TRBJ2-1; 10 bases match TRBD1. This CDR3 spans 13 amino acids. Germline values: CDR1 SGHTA, CDR2 FQGTGA. V shed 5 bases, J shed 12 bases, and the junction held 7 bases outside the gene matches. CDR3 amino acids: CASSADRGQGQFF. The CDR3 bases are TGTGCCAGCAGCGCCGACAGGGGGCAGGGGCAGTTCTTC.

The table lists this clonotype with many counts. The chain has TRBV11-2 and TRBJ1-6; maybe TRBD1 (5 bases). From germline, CDR1 is SGHAT and CDR2 FQNNGV. V lost 3 bases and J lost 0, with 12 bases in between. The CDR3 has 17 residues. CDR3 bases: TGTGCCAGCAGCTTGACAGATTTAAGCTCCTATAATTCACCCCTCCACTTT. This gives the protein CASSLTDLSSYNSPLHF.

This clonotype came up many times. The chain uses TRBV27 and TRBJ2-7; possible D gene TRBD2, 5 bases. V lost 1 base and J 5 bases, leaving 18 bases between the germline ends. CDR3 length: 16 residues. CDR1 MNHEY and CDR2 SMNVEV come from the germline V gene (reference sequence). CDR3 coding DNA: TGTGCCAGCAGTTTATACCCGGAGAGGGCCGTCGACGAGCAGTACTTC. This gives the protein CASSLYPERAVDEQYF.

Regarding this clonotype: The CDR3 end shows no conserved phenylalanine or tryptophan, and so a read error is likely. The rearrangement joins TRBV11-3 to TRBJ2-1; 9 bases agree with TRBD2. CDR1 and CDR2 from the germline V gene are SGHNT and YENEEA. This CDR3 spans 15 amino acids. J was trimmed by 6 bases and V by 1 base; bases with no gene match: 4. The CDR3 protein is CASSLGGGGGNEQFL. CDR3 in DNA: TGTGCCAGCAGCTTAGGCGGGGGGGGGGGCAATGAGCAGTTCTTG.

This clonotype was observed many times. The gene calls are TRBV7-9 and TRBJ1-1; D is unresolved. The CDR3 extends over 12 amino acids. Germline CDR1 is SEHNR and CDR2 is FQNEAQ (reference sequence). V was pared by 1 base and J by 12 bases, with 12 bases between. This chain's CDR3 is CASSLERVGPFF. The CDR3 coding sequence is TGTGCCAGCAGCTTAGAACGGGTCGGACCTTTCTTT.

V gene TRBV27 combines with J gene TRBJ2-2; TRBD1 aligns across 9 bases. V trimming: 0 bases; J trimming: 9 bases; junction bases outside the gene matches: 5. CDR3 length equals 15 residues. Germline V gives CDR1 MNHEY, CDR2 SMNVEV (reference sequence). This CDR3 reads CASSLSTGGDWELFF. CDR3 sequence (DNA): TGTGCCAGCAGTTTATCGACAGGGGGGGACTGGGAGCTGTTTTTT.